Following are 17 T cell receptor beta chains from one sample sequenced in a study of cytomegalovirus exposure and HLA in healthy donors. PCR was performed using 60 Vbeta and 13 Jbeta primers. Using immunoSEQ multiplex PCR, the repertoire was profiled, and TCRdb retains in-frame clones only, with some absent. Among approximately 170,000 clones listed, approximately 80% were seen once. The specimen was PBMCs. All receptors derive from a middle-aged woman in good health and CMV-seropositive.

The J gene is TRBJ2-1, the V gene TRBV30, with 9 bases lining up with TRBD1. This CDR3 has 13 residues. Germline V gives CDR1 GTSNPN, CDR2 SVGIG (reference sequence). V gave up 5 bases and J gave up 9 bases; unmatched junction bases: 8. CDR3 residues: CAWGTGSGPEQFF. The DNA of the CDR3 is TGTGCCTGGGGGACAGGGTCGGGTCCTGAGCAGTTCTTC. Supplemented by reference TRBV30 and TRBJ2-1, the full variable domain reads SQTIHQWPATLVQPVGSPLSLECTVEGTSNPNLYWYRQAAGRGLQLLFYSVGIGQISSEVPQNLSASRPQDRQFILSSKKLLLSDSGFYLCAWGTGSGPEQFFGPGTRLTVL.

CDR3 DNA: TGTGCCAGCAGTCGCAGGGGACCGGGACAGGGTCTCGGAAGCACTGAAGCTTTCTTT. It yields the protein CASSRRGPGQGLGSTEAFF. This rearrangement joins TRBV4-2 to TRBJ1-1, with 9 bases identical to TRBD1. The CDR3 covers 19 residues. V gave up 6 bases and J gave up 4 bases; unmatched junction bases: 21. The germline V gene has CDR1 LGHNA and CDR2 YNFKEQ.

This chain connects TRBV5-4 to TRBJ2-6, with unresolved D. This CDR3 contains 20 residues. V was shortened by 4 bases and J by 0 bases, with 23 bases between the two germline ends. Germline CDR1 and CDR2: SGHNT and YYREEE (reference sequence). CDR3 DNA sequence: TGTGCCAGCAGCACCCGGTTAGTCCCTGAGCCCCTCTCTGGGGCCAACGTCCTGACTTTC. Protein sequence: CASSTRLVPEPLSGANVLTF.

A remark on this clone: Mismatch with germline at one junction end may stem from a read error. Other DNA sequences in the sample encode the same CDR3. The chain combines TRBV27 with TRBJ1-5; D is uncertain. This CDR3 region has 13 residues. Germline V gives CDR1 MNHEY, CDR2 SMNVEV (reference sequence). Written as DNA, the CDR3 is TGCGCCAGGCTGGCGGGTGGCAATCAGCCCCAGCATTTT. Translating it yields CARLAGGNQPQHF.

The rearrangement joins TRBV9 to TRBJ2-6; D may be TRBD2 (6 bases). This CDR3 region has 15 residues. Trimming left V 0 bases short and J 5 bases short, with 9 bases between. Germline CDR1 reads SGDLS; CDR2 reads YYNGEE. The CDR3 spells CASSVVGGWANVLTF. Written as DNA, the CDR3 is TGTGCCAGCAGCGTAGTGGGAGGTTGGGCCAACGTCCTGACTTTC.

The genes are TRBV18 and TRBJ1-2, with D hard to call. CDR1 and CDR2 from the germline V gene are KGHSH and LQKENI. Between the trimmed V and J ends, which lost 3 bases and 0 bases, there was a span of 8 bases. CDR3 length equals 14 residues. This CDR3 is CASSPARTNYGYTF. The CDR3 DNA follows: TGTGCCAGCTCACCGGCGAGGACTAACTATGGCTACACCTTC. Supplemented by reference TRBV18 and TRBJ1-2, the full variable domain reads NAGVMQNPRHLVRRRGQEARLRCSPMKGHSHVYWYRQLPEEGLKFMVYLQKENIIDESGMPKERFSAEFPKEGPSILRIQQVVRGDSAAYFCASSPARTNYGYTFGSGTRLTVV.

The table lists this clone with a few counts. The rearrangement uses TRBV7-9 and TRBJ1-2; 10 nucleotides agree with TRBD1. The length of the CDR3 is 13 residues. Looked up from germline, CDR1 is SEHNR and CDR2 is FQNEAQ (reference sequence). V was clipped by 3 bases and J by 6 bases; unmatched bases: 1. The CDR3 DNA reads TGTGCCAGCAGCTTCGGGACAGGGGATGGCTACACCTTC. Residues: CASSFGTGDGYTF.

J is TRBJ2-7 and V is TRBV30, with 8 bases that match TRBD1. Germline V gene lookup returns CDR1 GTSNPN and CDR2 SVGIG (reference sequence). Unmatched junction bases numbered 7, after V lost 3 bases and J lost 6 bases. The CDR3 consists of 13 residues. The chain's CDR3 is CAWREDRVGEQYF. CDR3 DNA sequence: TGTGCCTGGAGGGAGGACAGGGTTGGCGAGCAGTACTTC.

V usage is TRBV5-1 and J usage is TRBJ2-5; TRBD2 might be the D (5 bases). TRBJ2-7 explains the end of the DNA better; the J call may be wrong. Germline CDR1 is SGHRS and CDR2 is YFSETQ. The CDR3 length is 14 residues. In nucleotides, the CDR3 is TGCGCCAGCAGCTTGGCCGGGATCTCCTACGAGCAGTACTTC. It is translated as CASSLAGISYEQYF.

The V and J genes are TRBV6-6 and TRBJ2-7; D gene ambiguous. Per germline, CDR1 MNHNY and CDR2 SVGAGI (reference sequence). The CDR3 runs to 14 residues. Trimming took 0 bases from V and 5 from J, leaving 11 bases between them. The DNA of the CDR3 is TGTGCCAGCAGTTACTCGACGGGTAGTGACGAGCAGTACTTC. As protein: CASSYSTGSDEQYF.

The chain carries TRBV5-1 and TRBJ2-7, with TRBD1 identical over 7 bases. This CDR3 region has 13 residues. The germline CDR1 and CDR2 sequences are SGHRS and YFSETQ. V shed 3 bases and J 3 bases; nucleotides not matched to a gene: 3. CDR3 sequence: CASSSGTVYEQYF. In DNA form, the CDR3 reads TGCGCCAGCAGCTCGGGGACAGTCTACGAGCAGTACTTC.

In the case of this clone: A read error may account for a junction end that differs from germline. The J gene is TRBJ1-2, the V gene TRBV7-9, with D possibly TRBD1 on 6 matching bases. There are 13 residues in the CDR3. The germline CDR1 and CDR2 sequences are SEHNR and FQNEAQ (reference sequence). CDR3 region: CSSSPDSFYGYTF. CDR3 nucleotides: TGTTCCAGCAGCCCGGACAGCTTCTATGGCTACACCTTC.

The chain has TRBV4-2 and TRBJ1-2; 8 positions agree with TRBD1. The germline CDR1 and CDR2 sequences are LGHNA and YNFKEQ. The CDR3 loop spans 16 amino acids. The V segment lost 0 bases and the J segment 0 bases; nucleotides outside the gene matches: 3. The CDR3 spells CASSQEDRATNYGYTF. The DNA for the CDR3 is TGTGCCAGCAGCCAAGAGGACAGGGCGACTAACTATGGCTACACCTTC.

This chain links TRBV5-8 with TRBJ2-2; no clear D gene. CDR1 SGHTS and CDR2 YDEGEE come from the germline V gene. The ends were cut back, 4 bases at V and 6 bases at J, with 7 bases in the middle. CDR3 length: 12 residues. The CDR3 spells CASSVPAGELFF. The CDR3 nucleotides read TGTGCCAGCAGCGTTCCCGCCGGGGAGCTGTTTTTT.

A word on this clone: Distinct nucleotide sequences in the sample also encode this CDR3. The V gene is TRBV9, the J gene TRBJ2-5; 7 bases match TRBD2. CDR3 size: 13 residues. Germline-derived CDR1 and CDR2 are SGDLS and YYNGEE. V was clipped by 4 bases and J by 5 bases; unmatched bases: 5. The CDR3 region is CASSLTRGETQYF. In nucleotides, the CDR3 is TGTGCCAGCAGCCTCACGCGGGGGGAGACCCAGTACTTC.

The chain links TRBV19 to TRBJ2-1; D may be TRBD2 (7 bases). CDR1 is LNHDA and CDR2 is SQIVND in the germline V gene (reference sequence). CDR3 length: 13 amino acids. Trimming shortened V by 6 bases and J by 4 bases, and 10 bases separated the two germline ends. Here the CDR3 DNA reads TGTGCCAGTAGCGGGGGGCCTTACAATGAGCAGTTCTTC. This codes for CASSGGPYNEQFF.

The chain employs TRBV28 and TRBJ1-4; D uncertain. With 5 bases removed from V and 10 bases from J, the gap between germline ends came to 20 bases. CDR3 length equals 15 residues. In germline, CDR1 is MDHEN, CDR2 SYDVKM. CDR3 in amino acids: CASSPPGGGLTKLFF. DNA for the CDR3: TGTGCCAGCAGTCCCCCTGGTGGCGGTTTGACAAAACTGTTTTTT.